This T cell receptor (beta chain) emerged from a study of tumor and adjacent non-tumor tissue in lung cancer. This CDR3 is built from 17 residues. CDR1 is SGHAT, CDR2 FQNNGV, per germline. No cell sorting was done before RNA was extracted from the tissue. This clonotype was found once. One end of the junction varies from germline; a read error may be responsible. A modified ARM-PCR protocol with three rounds of nested PCR amplified TCRbeta. TCRdb reprocessed the multiplex PCR reads via MiXCR and lists one record per CDR3 protein. The sample includes 75,000 to 80,000 distinct CDR3 sequences, around 80% of them seen just once.

The chain is built from TRBV11-2 and TRBJ2-3; maybe TRBD2 (6 bases). The sequencing sample was made of lung tumor tissue. This clonotype was obtained from a woman between 50 and 59 years old with non-small cell lung cancer. The CDR3 region has the DNA TGTGCCAGCAGTTTAGATAAGGGGCTAGCGTCCTCAGATACGCAGTATTTT. It is translated as CASSLDKGLASSDTQYF.